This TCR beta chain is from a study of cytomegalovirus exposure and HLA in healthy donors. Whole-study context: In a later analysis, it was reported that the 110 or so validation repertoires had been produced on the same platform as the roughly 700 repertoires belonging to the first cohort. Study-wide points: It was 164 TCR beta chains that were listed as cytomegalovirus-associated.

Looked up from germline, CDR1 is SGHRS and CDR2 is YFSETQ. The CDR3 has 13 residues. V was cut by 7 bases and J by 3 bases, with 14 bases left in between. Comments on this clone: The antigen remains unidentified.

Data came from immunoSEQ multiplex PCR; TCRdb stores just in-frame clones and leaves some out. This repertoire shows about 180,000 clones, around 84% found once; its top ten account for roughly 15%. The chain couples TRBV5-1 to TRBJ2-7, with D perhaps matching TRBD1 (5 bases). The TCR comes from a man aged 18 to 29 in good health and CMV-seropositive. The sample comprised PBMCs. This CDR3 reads CASSQGSGYEQYF. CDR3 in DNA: TGCGCCAGCTCCCAGGGTTCGGGCTACGAGCAGTACTTC.